The rows below give T cell receptor beta chains drawn from one sample of a study of tumor-infiltrating lymphocytes in localized non-small cell lung cancer. The assay was immunoSEQ multiplex PCR, and TCRdb's table has in-frame clones only and misses some. Counted here are more than 5,500 clones, roughly 71% occurring once; the ten biggest clones make up around 12%. The specimen was lung tumor tissue. These TCRs come from a human donor with non-small cell lung cancer. CDR3s include the opening cysteine and the closing phenylalanine or tryptophan. D genes are given only for firm matches. Size values are once, few and many counts, or a class for expanded clones, and some rows have none.

>TRBJ2-1|TRBD2|once|TRBV4-2
CASSQGGTSGGDEQFF
TGTGCCAGCAGCCAAGGCGGGACTAGCGGGGGGGATGAGCAGTTCTTC
>TRBJ2-1|TRBD1|.|TRBV6-1
CASSELSGQIYNEQFF
TGTGCCAGCAGTGAATTGTCGGGACAGATCTACAATGAGCAGTTCTTC
>TRBJ1-4|.|few|TRBV4-3
CASSQAQEGEKLFF
TGCGCCAGCAGCCAAGCTCAGGAAGGGGAAAAACTGTTTTTT
>TRBJ2-7|TRBD2|once|TRBV4-3
CASSPRNSWRGAPGEQYF
TGCGCCAGCAGCCCGCGCAACTCCTGGCGGGGGGCGCCGGGCGAGCAGTACTTC
>TRBJ1-4|.|.|TRBV7-2
CASSGGTLEKLFF
TGTGCCAGCAGCGGAGGGACTCTTGAAAAACTGTTTTTT
>TRBJ1-5|.|.|TRBV5-8
CASSFGQIDQPQHF
TGTGCCAGCAGCTTTGGGCAAATTGATCAGCCCCAGCATTTT
>TRBJ2-5|.|.|TRBV4-1
CATSQAYRDQETQYF
TGCGCAACCAGCCAAGCTTACAGGGACCAAGAGACCCAGTACTTC
>TRBJ2-7|.|once|TRBV28
CASSSPTSYEQYF
TGTGCCAGCAGTTCCCCCACTAGCTACGAGCAGTACTTC
>TRBJ2-3|TRBD2|.|TRBV15
CATGRRLAGTSTDTQYF
TGTGCCACCGGACGAAGACTAGCGGGGACTAGCACAGATACGCAGTATTTT
>TRBJ2-5|.|.|TRBV19
CASRSRGHQETQYF
TGTGCCAGTAGGTCGAGGGGCCACCAAGAGACCCAGTACTTC
>TRBJ1-6|.|.|TRBV30
CAWSVNREGVRDSPLHF
TGTGCCTGGAGTGTAAATCGGGAGGGTGTGAGGGATTCACCCCTCCACTTT
>TRBJ1-4|.|few|TRBV4-3
CASSQVRGAANEKLFF
TGCGCCAGCAGCCAAGTCCGGGGGGCGGCTAATGAAAAACTGTTTTTT
>TRBJ1-5|.|few|TRBV7-9
CASSLGPAGGNQPQHF
TGTGCCAGCAGCTTAGGGCCTGCTGGGGGCAATCAGCCCCAGCATTTT
>TRBJ2-2|TRBD1|few|TRBV9
CASGTGGLATGELFF
TGTGCCAGTGGGACAGGGGGTCTTGCCACCGGGGAGCTGTTTTTT
>TRBJ2-2|.|few|TRBV2
CASSVRQSGLGGELFF
TGTGCCAGCAGTGTCCGACAGTCCGGGCTTGGCGGGGAGCTGTTTTTT
>TRBJ1-2|.|few|TRBV4-1
CASSNLGYRKTYGYTF
TGCGCCAGCAGCAATCTAGGCTACCGAAAGACCTATGGCTACACCTTC
>TRBJ1-2|TRBD1|.|TRBV7-2
CASSLDGDRGRGYTF
TGTGCCAGCAGCTTAGATGGGGACAGGGGGCGTGGCTACACCTTC
>TRBJ2-2|.|.|TRBV7-9
CASPPAGVDFGELFF
TGTGCCAGCCCCCCGGCAGGGGTGGATTTTGGGGAGCTGTTTTTT
>TRBJ2-7|TRBD2|.|TRBV7-9
CASSSRAGDYEQYF
TGTGCCAGCAGCTCGAGAGCGGGGGACTACGAGCAGTACTTC
>TRBJ1-2|.|few|TRBV7-8
CASSPDRGAGYTF
TGTGCCAGCAGTCCCGACCGGGGAGCTGGCTACACCTTC
>TRBJ1-1|.|few|TRBV21-1
CASMASRQRTEAFF
TGTGCCAGTATGGCCTCCCGGCAAAGGACTGAAGCTTTCTTT
>TRBJ1-2|.|.|TRBV7-9
CASSSSGSPNYGYTF
TGTGCCAGCAGCTCATCGGGGAGCCCTAACTATGGCTACACCTTC
>TRBJ2-7|.|.|TRBV7-3
CASSSNPGPQYEQYF
TGTGCCAGCAGCTCCAATCCGGGACCACAATACGAGCAGTACTTC
>TRBJ2-2|TRBD2|.|TRBV10-2
CASSGTSGSGELFF
TGCGCCAGCAGTGGGACTAGCGGGTCCGGGGAGCTGTTTTTT
>TRBJ2-5|TRBD2|.|TRBV4-2
CASSLIGLAVTQYF
TGTGCCAGCAGCCTGATAGGACTAGCGGTGACCCAGTACTTC
>TRBJ1-5|TRBD1|.|TRBV6-5
CASSQTGATQPQHF
TGTGCCAGCAGCCAGACAGGGGCGACTCAGCCCCAGCATTTT
>TRBJ1-2|.|.|TRBV5-1
CASRRGTGTINYGYTF
TGCGCCAGCAGGAGGGGGACGGGGACAATTAACTATGGCTACACCTTC
>TRBJ2-7|.|.|TRBV4-2
CASSQDLPYEQYF
TGTGCCAGCAGCCAAGACCTTCCCTACGAGCAGTACTTC
>TRBJ2-7|TRBD1|.|TRBV2
CAIGQGSNYEQYF
TGTGCCATCGGACAGGGGAGTAACTACGAGCAGTACTTC
>TRBJ1-4|.|.|TRBV15
CATSRDREGGEKLFF
TGTGCCACCAGCAGAGATCGCGAAGGGGGTGAAAAACTGTTTTTT
>TRBJ1-5|.|few|TRBV10-2
CASSESSPSNQPQHF
TGCGCCAGCAGTGAGTCGTCCCCTAGCAATCAGCCCCAGCATTTT
>TRBJ2-2|TRBD1|.|TRBV28
CASSFRQGAAGELFF
TGTGCCAGCAGTTTTCGTCAGGGGGCCGCCGGGGAGCTGTTTTTT
>TRBJ1-2|.|few|TRBV11-2
CASSLGGGNYGYTF
TGTGCCAGCAGCTTAGGCGGGGGGAACTATGGCTACACCTTC
>TRBJ2-1|.|.|TRBV2
CASSEWGRPYNEQFF
TGTGCCAGCAGTGAGTGGGGGAGGCCCTACAATGAGCAGTTCTTC
>TRBJ2-3|TRBD2|few|TRBV29-1
CSVRGGEDTQYF
TGCAGCGTTCGGGGGGGCGAAGATACGCAGTATTTT
>TRBJ2-5|TRBD2|.|TRBV11-2
CASSLGGRGPIETQYF
TGTGCCAGCAGCTTAGGGGGGAGGGGACCTATAGAGACCCAGTACTTC
>TRBJ2-7|TRBD2|once|TRBV4-1
CASSQDPGTSRTYEQYF
TGCGCCAGCAGCCAAGACCCCGGGACTAGCAGGACCTACGAGCAGTACTTC
>TRBJ2-7|TRBD1|once|TRBV7-2
CASSLGQGVRYEQYF
TGTGCCAGCAGCTTAGGACAGGGAGTAAGGTACGAGCAGTACTTC
>TRBJ1-6|TRBD1|.|TRBV7-6
CASSLNRGPNSPLHF
TGTGCCAGCAGCTTGAACAGGGGGCCTAATTCACCCCTCCACTTT
>TRBJ2-1|TRBD1|.|TRBV5-1
CASSPGQGGPRGDNEQFF
TGCGCCAGCAGCCCCGGACAGGGTGGCCCGCGAGGTGACAATGAGCAGTTCTTC
>TRBJ2-5|TRBD2|.|TRBV7-9
CASSLGRGSQETQYF
TGTGCCAGCAGCTTAGGGCGGGGGAGTCAAGAGACCCAGTACTTC
>TRBJ2-3|TRBD2|.|TRBV5-1
CASSLVVSGPDTQYF
TGCGCCAGCAGCTTGGTTGTTAGCGGGCCAGATACGCAGTATTTT
>TRBJ1-2|TRBD1|.|TRBV7-8
CASSLAGQAYGYTF
TGTGCCAGCAGCTTAGCTGGACAGGCCTATGGCTACACCTTC
>TRBJ2-5|TRBD1|.|TRBV19
CASSTFPTGGSLGTQYF
TGTGCCAGTAGTACGTTCCCGACAGGGGGGTCACTAGGGACCCAGTACTTC
>TRBJ2-7|TRBD2|.|TRBV27
CASSLWTSGGRLWNEQYF
TGTGCCAGCAGTTTATGGACTAGCGGGGGAAGATTATGGAACGAGCAGTACTTC